These 15 T cell receptor beta chains came from one sample sequenced in a study of T cells in Graves' hyperthyroidism and ophthalmopathy. RNA transcripts served as the template for amplifying TCR beta CDR3 regions. An initial round of RT-PCR targeting the TCR CDR3 relied on the HTBI primer set. TCRdb recomputed calls from the multiplex PCR reads with MiXCR, one row per CDR3 protein. The data show around 430,000 distinct CDR3 sequences, about 15% seen once. Sequencing was carried out using blood. All receptors derive from a woman in her twenties or thirties with Graves' hyperthyroidism.

The table lists this clonotype with many counts. This chain connects TRBV7-3 to TRBJ2-1; D remains unclear. This CDR3 is built from 15 residues. Germline V gene data show CDR1 as SGHTA and CDR2 as FQGTGA. V dropped 1 base and J dropped 3 bases, with 10 bases sitting between them. In DNA, the CDR3 is TGTGCCAGCAGCTTAAACTTGGGGATCTACAATGAGCAGTTCTTC. This sequence encodes CASSLNLGIYNEQFF.

This clonotype occurred many times. The V and J genes are TRBV19 and TRBJ2-1, with a possible D match to TRBD2 (5 bases). There are 18 residues in the CDR3. Germline V gives CDR1 LNHDA, CDR2 SQIVND (reference sequence). With 4 bases removed from V and 4 bases from J, the gap between germline ends came to 23 bases. CDR3 nucleotide sequence: TGTGCCAGTAGTACGGGCCTCAGCGGTTCCTTAAGATACAATGAGCAGTTCTTC. Protein sequence: CASSTGLSGSLRYNEQFF.

This clonotype showed up just a few times. The rearrangement links TRBV25-1 to TRBJ2-5; 8 nucleotides agree with TRBD1. The germline CDR1 and CDR2 sequences are MGHDK and SYGVNS. The junction had 6 bases not matched to a gene; V was cut back by 1 base and J by 2 bases. CDR3 length: 16 residues. The CDR3 is CASSESGQGHQETQYF. CDR3 in DNA: TGTGCCAGCAGTGAATCAGGACAGGGTCATCAAGAGACCCAGTACTTC.

This rearrangement joins TRBV29-1 to TRBJ2-7; D unclear. This CDR3 is built from 14 residues. CDR1 is SQVTM, CDR2 ANQGSEA, per germline. The ends were cut back, 3 bases at V and 6 bases at J, with 18 bases in the middle. DNA of the CDR3: TGCAGCGTTGAGTCTCAGGCGGCCTCTGGCGAGCAGTACTTC. Translated, it gives CSVESQAASGEQYF.

This clonotype came up once. The chain couples TRBV7-9 to TRBJ1-1; D call uncertain. Germline V gives CDR1 SEHNR, CDR2 FQNEAQ (reference sequence). Trimming shortened V by 3 bases and J by 5 bases, and 16 bases separated the two germline ends. This CDR3 comprises 15 residues. CDR3 sequence (DNA): TGTGCCAGCAGCTTCCATGGGATGGTGCCGACTGAAGCTTTCTTT. It specifies CASSFHGMVPTEAFF.

This clonotype was picked up a small number of times. The rearrangement uses TRBV5-1 and TRBJ2-7; D gene uncertain. Between the trimmed V and J ends, which lost 0 bases and 6 bases, there was a span of 10 bases. The CDR3 loop spans 13 amino acids. In germline, CDR1 is SGHRS, CDR2 YFSETQ. The CDR3 nucleotides read TGCGCCAGCAGCTTGGTTCCGGGCACCGAGCAGTACTTC. Its protein product is CASSLVPGTEQYF.

In its sample, this clonotype was seen many times. CDR3 protein: CATSDPVVAGGETQYF. CDR3 nucleotides: TGTGCCACCAGTGATCCCGTGGTAGCGGGAGGCGAGACCCAGTACTTC. The chain joins TRBV24-1 to TRBJ2-5; TRBD2 matches at 10 bases. The CDR3 sequence is 16 residues long. Trimming cost V 3 bases and J 5 bases; bases outside gene matches: 8. Looked up from germline, CDR1 is KGHDR and CDR2 is SFDVKD.

V and J are TRBV6-1 and TRBJ2-3; D uncertain. The CDR3 is 15 amino acids. Looked up from germline, CDR1 is MNHNS and CDR2 is SASEGT. Trimming cost V 6 bases and J 2 bases, with 15 bases left between them. CDR3 loop: CASSRRESHTDTQYF. The CDR3, as DNA: TGTGCCAGCAGCCGACGAGAGTCTCACACAGATACGCAGTATTTT.

This clonotype has a handful of counts. The chain couples TRBV14 to TRBJ2-3; a possible D gene is TRBD2 (5 bases). The germline V gene encodes CDR1 SGHDN and CDR2 FVKESK. The CDR3 sequence is 15 residues long. The V end lost 3 bases, the J end lost 4 bases, and 14 bases lay between the germline ends. CDR3 region: CASSQGSLMPDTQYF. CDR3 DNA sequence: TGTGCCAGCAGCCAGGGGAGTTTAATGCCAGATACGCAGTATTTT. The full variable domain, its missing parts supplied by reference TRBV14 and TRBJ2-3, is EAGVTQFPSHSVIEKGQTVTLRCDPISGHDNLYWYRRVMGKEIKFLLHFVKESKQDESGMPNNRFLAERTGGTYSTLKVQPAELEDSGVYFCASSQGSLMPDTQYFGPGTRLTVL.

The CDR3 is CASSTGQLPLHF. Here the CDR3 DNA reads TGTGCCAGTAGTACGGGACAGCTCCCCCTCCACTTT. V and J are TRBV19 and TRBJ1-6; 7 positions match TRBD1. The germline V gene has CDR1 LNHDA and CDR2 SQIVND (reference sequence). Germline trimming cut 4 bases from V and 13 bases from J; bases unmatched to any gene: 4. This CDR3 is built from 12 residues.

The rearrangement uses TRBV6-5 and TRBJ1-1, with 9 bases fitting TRBD1. V shed 0 bases, J shed 12 bases, and the junction held 5 bases outside the gene matches. The germline gives CDR1 MNHEY, CDR2 SVGAGI. The CDR3 covers 13 residues. CDR3 amino acids: CASSYSGQGGTFF. CDR3 nucleotide sequence: TGTGCCAGCAGTTACTCGGGACAGGGAGGTACTTTCTTT.

This clonotype was seen many times. The J gene is TRBJ2-7, the V gene TRBV7-8, with a weak D call TRBD2 (6 bases). Trimming removed 5 bases from V and 5 bases from J, with 22 bases in between. This CDR3 comprises 16 residues. Looked up from germline, CDR1 is SGHVS and CDR2 is FQNEAQ. The CDR3 here is CASSPKWGEYVDEQYF. The CDR3 nucleotides read TGTGCCAGCAGCCCGAAGTGGGGGGAGTACGTTGACGAGCAGTACTTC.

This clonotype was counted many times. The chain uses TRBV7-3 and TRBJ2-1; the match to TRBD2 covers 16 bases. Germline CDR1 is SGHTA and CDR2 is FQGTGA. The ends lost 5 bases at V and 7 bases at J; junction bases unmatched: 5. The CDR3 loop spans 16 amino acids. The CDR3 DNA follows: TGTGCCAGCAGCACGGGACTAGCGGGAGGGCTGAATGAGCAGTTCTTC. Translated, it gives CASSTGLAGGLNEQFF.

The V gene is TRBV5-6, the J gene TRBJ2-7; D unclear. V was cut by 6 bases and J by 1 base, with 8 bases left in between. This CDR3 has 12 residues. CDR1 is SGHDT and CDR2 is YYEEEE in the germline V gene. The DNA of the CDR3 is TGTGCCAGCATGGATACATCCTACGAGCAGTACTTC. Its protein is CASMDTSYEQYF. Full variable domain (remainder filled in from reference TRBV5-6 and TRBJ2-7): DAGVTQSPTHLIKTRGQQVTLRCSPKSGHDTVSWYQQALGQGPQFIFQYYEEEERQRGNFPDRFSGHQFPNYSSELNVNALLLGDSALYLCASMDTSYEQYFGPGTRLTVT.

This clonotype was counted many times. The gene calls are TRBV6-5 and TRBJ2-3, with TRBD2 identical over 7 bases. The CDR3 covers 17 residues. Per germline, CDR1 MNHEY and CDR2 SVGAGI. V lost 1 base, J lost 0 bases, and 7 bases stayed unmatched. The CDR3: CASSYWSSGASTDTQYF. The CDR3 DNA is TGTGCCAGCAGTTACTGGTCAAGCGGGGCTAGCACAGATACGCAGTATTTT.